This entry concerns a single T cell receptor (beta chain). The entry originates in a study of OX40 agonist ivuxolimab in advanced cancers. Whole-study context: Patients got intravenous ivuxolimab at 0.01 to 10 mg/kg every 2 weeks. Two patients with cutaneous melanoma and one with hepatocellular carcinoma, three in total, showed partial responses.

Germline trimming cut 1 base from V and 0 bases from J; bases unmatched to any gene: 6. The CDR3 is 16 residues long. Per germline, CDR1 SGHTA and CDR2 FQGNSA. Using immunoSEQ multiplex PCR, the repertoire was profiled, and TCRdb retains in-frame clones only, with some absent. The top ten clones hold around 2% of a sample with about 58,000 clones, over 80% of them seen once. Material: CD4+ or CD8+ T cells sorted from blood, obtained in a trial of the OX40 agonist ivuxolimab. The chain links TRBV7-2 to TRBJ2-7; 7 bases are a match to TRBD1. This clonotype was obtained from an adult with an advanced solid tumor such as melanoma, head and neck, liver or kidney cancer. The DNA for the CDR3 is TGTGCCAGCAGCTTAGAGGTCGGGGACAGCTCCTACGAGCAGTACTTC. Residues: CASSLEVGDSSYEQYF.